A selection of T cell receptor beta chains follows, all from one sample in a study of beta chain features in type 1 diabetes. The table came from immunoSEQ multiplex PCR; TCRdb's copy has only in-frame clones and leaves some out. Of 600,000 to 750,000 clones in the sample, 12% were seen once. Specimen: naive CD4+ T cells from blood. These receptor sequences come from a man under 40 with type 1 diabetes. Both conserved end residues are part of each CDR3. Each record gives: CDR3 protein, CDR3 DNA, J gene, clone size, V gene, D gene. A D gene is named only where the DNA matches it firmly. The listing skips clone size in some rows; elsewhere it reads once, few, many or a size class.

CAIREGQEGYNEQFF | TGTGCCATCCGAGAGGGACAGGAGGGCTACAATGAGCAGTTCTTC | TRBJ2-1 | . | TRBV10-3 | TRBD1
CASSQGRNYGYTF | TGTGCCAGCAGCCAAGGCAGGAACTATGGCTACACCTTC | TRBJ1-2 | . | TRBV14 | .
CASSEQRGRNTGELFF | TGTGCCAGCAGTGAACAAAGGGGTCGAAACACCGGGGAGCTGTTTTTT | TRBJ2-2 | few | TRBV25-1 | .
CASSALNTGANVANTGELFF | TGCGCCAGCAGCGCACTTAACACAGGAGCAAACGTCGCGAACACCGGGGAGCTGTTTTTT | TRBJ2-2 | . | TRBV5-1 | .
CASSPEGKGIGYGYTF | TGTGCCAGCAGCCCTGAGGGGAAAGGAATTGGCTATGGCTACACCTTC | TRBJ1-2 | . | TRBV5-6 | .
CASSLDGTSQPQHF | TGTGCCAGCAGCTTAGACGGGACTAGTCAGCCCCAGCATTTT | TRBJ1-5 | . | TRBV7-9 | .
CASSFSGDSEKLFF | TGTGCCAGCAGCTTTTCAGGGGACTCAGAAAAACTGTTTTTT | TRBJ1-4 | . | TRBV14 | .
CASSQLARTGELFF | TGTGCCAGCAGCCAGCTCGCGAGGACCGGGGAGCTGTTTTTT | TRBJ2-2 | . | TRBV7-6 | .
CASMGLIINNSPLHF | TGTGCCAGCATGGGATTAATCATAAATAATTCACCCCTCCACTTT | TRBJ1-6 | few | TRBV5-8 | .
CASGLETSNEKLFF | TGTGCTAGTGGTTTGGAGACAAGCAATGAAAAACTGTTTTTT | TRBJ1-4 | . | TRBV12-5 | .
CASSLEWSETQYF | TGTGCCAGCAGCTTGGAATGGTCGGAGACCCAGTACTTC | TRBJ2-5 | few | TRBV5-4 | .
CAWRGVMGTSSYNSPLHF | TGTGCCTGGAGAGGAGTGATGGGCACCAGCTCCTATAATTCACCCCTCCACTTT | TRBJ1-6 | . | TRBV30 | .
CAIRGTVPGELFF | TGTGCCATCAGGGGGACAGTGCCCGGGGAGCTGTTTTTT | TRBJ2-2 | . | TRBV10-3 | TRBD1
CASRSQMGLNTEAFF | TGTGCCAGCAGATCACAGATGGGGCTGAACACTGAAGCTTTCTTT | TRBJ1-1 | . | TRBV7-2 | .
CASSLRQGPEQYF | TGTGCCAGCAGCCTTCGACAGGGCCCCGAGCAGTACTTC | TRBJ2-7 | few | TRBV7-2 | TRBD1
CASSLPQGPSTDTQYF | TGCGCCAGCAGCTTGCCGCAGGGACCTAGCACAGATACGCAGTATTTT | TRBJ2-3 | . | TRBV5-1 | .
CASYRETQYF | TGTGCCAGCTACCGGGAGACCCAGTACTTC | TRBJ2-5 | . | TRBV2 | .
CASSQYPGLTTYGYTF | TGCGCCAGCAGCCAATATCCGGGACTAACTACCTATGGCTACACCTTC | TRBJ1-2 | few | TRBV4-3 | .
CASKMDGYTF | TGTGCCAGCAAAATGGATGGCTACACCTTC | TRBJ1-2 | few | TRBV6-6 | .
CASSAYVEETQYF | TGTGCCAGCAGTGCCTATGTTGAGGAGACCCAGTACTTC | TRBJ2-5 | . | TRBV2 | .
CASRLGQNSYEQYF | TGTGCCAGCAGGTTGGGACAAAACTCCTACGAGCAGTACTTC | TRBJ2-7 | . | TRBV6-6 | .
CASSFKVLQETQYF | TGTGCCAGCAGCTTTAAGGTTCTCCAAGAGACCCAGTACTTC | TRBJ2-5 | . | TRBV7-2 | .
CASRWSDRGSYEQYF | TGTGCCAGTAGATGGTCGGACAGGGGCTCCTACGAGCAGTACTTC | TRBJ2-7 | . | TRBV19 | TRBD1
CASSYLDGTGQNIQYF | TGTGCCAGCAGTTATCTAGACGGGACAGGGCAAAACATTCAGTACTTC | TRBJ2-4 | few | TRBV6-5 | TRBD1
CSVDGQLTDTQYF | TGCAGCGTTGATGGCCAGCTCACAGATACGCAGTATTTT | TRBJ2-3 | few | TRBV29-1 | .
CASRKKSRETQYF | TGTGCCAGCAGAAAGAAATCGAGGGAGACCCAGTACTTC | TRBJ2-5 | few | TRBV9 | .
CASSPWRQIETQYF | TGTGCCAGCAGCCCCTGGCGACAGATAGAGACCCAGTACTTC | TRBJ2-5 | . | TRBV7-2 | .
CASSPSGANGYGYTF | TGTGCCAGCTCACCTTCAGGGGCGAACGGCTATGGCTACACCTTC | TRBJ1-2 | . | TRBV18 | .